This TCR beta chain was obtained from a study of blood T cells in healthy people across ages. For the second PCR, which ran for roughly 6 to 12 cycles, a sample-barcoded 5' primer and a J-beta primer mix were used. TCRdb used MiXCR to reprocess the 5' RACE reads, holding one entry per CDR3 protein. The profile shows 850,000 to 1,100,000 distinct CDR3 sequences, 30% to 40% of them singletons. PBMCs were isolated at a quantity of at least 7 million per sample. Points on this clonotype: Its antigen is not identified.

Study results and limitations: Naive and antigen-experienced cells could not be conclusively compared, given unsorted PBMCs. Higher diversity and more naive CD4+ cells were features of long-lived donors, compared to aged donors.

Sequencing was performed on blood. This TCR derives from a man younger than 35 in good health.

The CDR3 region is CASSNNLGVDTQYF. CDR3 DNA sequence: TGTGCCAGCAGTAATAACCTAGGAGTGGATACGCAGTATTTT. The chain carries TRBV6-2 or TRBV6-3 and TRBJ2-3; D remains unclear. V was trimmed by 5 bases and J by 6 bases, leaving 15 bases between them. CDR1 and CDR2 (germline): MNHEY, SVGEGT. The CDR3 sequence is 14 residues long.